The rows below give T cell receptor beta chains drawn from one sample of a study of blood T cell repertoires in COVID-19. The data were produced by immunoSEQ multiplex PCR, yet TCRdb's version contains in-frame clones alone and is incomplete. The sample lists approximately 240,000 clones; about 86% were seen once. The sample was peripheral blood. Every receptor here comes from a woman between 25 and 40 years old who had recovered from COVID-19. CDR3s include the opening cysteine and the closing phenylalanine or tryptophan. D genes are given only for firm matches. Where a row states a size, it is once, few, many or the class of an expanded clone; other rows omit it.

CDR3 DNA,CDR3 protein,D gene,V gene,clone size,J gene
TGTGCCAGCAGTCATAGACTAGCGGGAGGGCGCGATGAGCAGTTCTTC,CASSHRLAGGRDEQFF,TRBD2,TRBV3-1/TRBV3-2,.,TRBJ2-1
TGTGCCAGCAGTGAAGGGGCGGGAGGTACCTACAATGAGCAGTTCTTC,CASSEGAGGTYNEQFF,TRBD2,TRBV6-1,.,TRBJ2-1
TGTGCCAGCAGTGAACTAGCGGCTGAGCAGTTCTTC,CASSELAAEQFF,TRBD2,TRBV2,.,TRBJ2-1
TGTGCCAGCAGTGAATGGAGGACAGGGAGGGACTATGGCTACACCTTC,CASSEWRTGRDYGYTF,TRBD1,TRBV25-1,.,TRBJ1-2
TGTGCCATCCTCACGTCCGGGCGGGATGGCTACACCTTC,CAILTSGRDGYTF,.,TRBV28,.,TRBJ1-2
TGCGCCAGCAGCTTGGGCTTAGGAGATAGCAATCAGCCCCAGCATTTT,CASSLGLGDSNQPQHF,.,TRBV5-1,.,TRBJ1-5
TGTGCCAGTAGTATGTACAGCTCTAGCACAGATACGCAGTATTTT,CASSMYSSSTDTQYF,.,TRBV19,.,TRBJ2-3
TGTGCCAGCAGCCACCGGGACACCTGGGGGACGCCCCAGTACTTC,CASSHRDTWGTPQYF,.,TRBV5-6,.,TRBJ2-5
TGTGCCGGGGGGCTGGGGGGGGGCGGAGGCTACACCTTC,CAGGLGGGGGYTF,.,TRBV30,.,TRBJ1-2
TGTGCCAGCGCCCCTAGCGGAGCCTACAATGAGCAGTTCTTC,CASAPSGAYNEQFF,TRBD2,TRBV27,.,TRBJ2-1
TGTGCCAGCAGCCATGGACAGGTCACTTCTGAAGCTTTCTTT,CASSHGQVTSEAFF,TRBD1,TRBV3-1/TRBV3-2,.,TRBJ1-1
TGTGCCAGCAGCGGGGAGGGACCACAGGGCGGGAATCAAGAGACCCAGTACTTC,CASSGEGPQGGNQETQYF,.,TRBV5-4,.,TRBJ2-5
TGTGCCAGCAGCTTGACAGGACAGGGGGGACGGGGGAACACTGAAGCTTTCTTT,CASSLTGQGGRGNTEAFF,TRBD1,TRBV5-4,.,TRBJ1-1
TGTGCCAGCAGCTTACAGGGTAGGGCTGAAGCTTTCTTT,CASSLQGRAEAFF,.,TRBV7-9,.,TRBJ1-1
TGCGCCAGCAGTCAATGTGAGGGCGAGCAGTACTTC,CASSQCEGEQYF,.,TRBV23-1,.,TRBJ2-7
TGTGCCAGTAGTCAGGATAGCAATCAGCCCCAGCATTTT,CASSQDSNQPQHF,.,TRBV19,once,TRBJ1-5
TGCGCCAGCGGACAGGAGTCCTATGGCTACACCTTC,CASGQESYGYTF,TRBD1,TRBV5-1,.,TRBJ1-2
TGTGCCACCAGCAGAGCGACAGCCCTTCGGGCCAACGTCCTGACTTTC,CATSRATALRANVLTF,.,TRBV15,.,TRBJ2-6
TGTGCCACCAGGGCGGGTGATGAGCAGTTCTTC,CATRAGDEQFF,.,TRBV24-1,.,TRBJ2-1
TGTGCCAGCAGCTTACTAGCGGGGGACAATGAGCAGTTCTTC,CASSLLAGDNEQFF,TRBD2,TRBV7-9,.,TRBJ2-1
TGTGCCATCAGTGAGTCGGGCAGGGTAACTCAGCCCCAGCATTTT,CAISESGRVTQPQHF,.,TRBV10-3,.,TRBJ1-5
TGTGCCAGCTGCCGGGACAGGGGAGGGTTAGGCAATCAGCCCCAGCATTTT,CASCRDRGGLGNQPQHF,TRBD1,TRBV28,.,TRBJ1-5
TGTGCCAGCAGCCTGACAGGGGGTGAAAAACTGTTTTTT,CASSLTGGEKLFF,TRBD1,TRBV14,many,TRBJ1-4
TGTGCCAGCAGAGCCGGGACAACTGCCTACGAGCAGTACTTC,CASRAGTTAYEQYF,.,TRBV5-4,.,TRBJ2-7
TGTGCCAGCAGCCAGGGACAGGGCACAGATACGCAGTATTTT,CASSQGQGTDTQYF,TRBD1,TRBV7-3,.,TRBJ2-3
TGTGCCAGCAGCCAATCGACTAGCGGGAGCCAGAACATTCAGTACTTC,CASSQSTSGSQNIQYF,TRBD2,TRBV16,.,TRBJ2-4
TGCGCCAGCAGCCTCGGGACAGGGCGTAGTTATGGCTACACCTTC,CASSLGTGRSYGYTF,TRBD1,TRBV4-1,.,TRBJ1-2
TGTGCCAGCAGCGTCCAGGGGGCGCGCACCGGGGAGCTGTTTTTT,CASSVQGARTGELFF,TRBD1,TRBV9,.,TRBJ2-2
TGTGCCAGCAGCTTATATATTGGGAGTGGGCTCACTGAAGCTTTCTTT,CASSLYIGSGLTEAFF,.,TRBV7-2,.,TRBJ1-1
TGTGCCAGCAGCTTCCTCCAGTACTACGAGCAGTACTTC,CASSFLQYYEQYF,.,TRBV5-5,.,TRBJ2-7
TGTGCCAGCAGCCCCCGACATTTTCTGAGCACAGATACGCAGTATTTT,CASSPRHFLSTDTQYF,.,TRBV9,.,TRBJ2-3
TGTGCCAGCAGCACTTGGACTAGCGGGAGGGCCGATGAGCAGTTCTTC,CASSTWTSGRADEQFF,TRBD2,TRBV9,.,TRBJ2-1
TGTGCCAGCAGTTACTCGTCGGAGCGTGGCTACACCTTC,CASSYSSERGYTF,.,TRBV6-5,few,TRBJ1-2
TGTGCCAGCAGCCAAGCTCAGGGTCAAGAGACCCAGTACTTC,CASSQAQGQETQYF,.,TRBV3-1/TRBV3-2,.,TRBJ2-5
TGTGCCAGCAGGACAGGGAGCGAGCAGTACTTC,CASRTGSEQYF,TRBD1,TRBV6-5,.,TRBJ2-7
TGTGCCAGAGGACAGGGAAGGTACGAGCAGTACTTC,CARGQGRYEQYF,.,TRBV12-1,once,TRBJ2-7
TGCGCCAGCAGTGACCGGGCAGGGGGCAACCAGCCCCAGCATTTT,CASSDRAGGNQPQHF,TRBD1,TRBV10-2,few,TRBJ1-5
TGTGCCAGCAGCCAAGATGGCGCAGGGGGCGGCTATGGCTACACCTTC,CASSQDGAGGGYGYTF,TRBD1,TRBV3-1/TRBV3-2,.,TRBJ1-2
TGTGCCAGCAGCCAAGACCCCCTAGCGGGGTACGAGCAGTACTTC,CASSQDPLAGYEQYF,TRBD2,TRBV3-1/TRBV3-2,.,TRBJ2-7
TGTGCCAGCAATGCACCTGGGACAGGGGGCACAGATACGCAGTATTTT,CASNAPGTGGTDTQYF,TRBD1,TRBV28,.,TRBJ2-3
TGTGCCAGCAGCTTACAAGCGGCCTCCTACGAGCAGTACTTC,CASSLQAASYEQYF,.,TRBV7-3,few,TRBJ2-7
TGTGCCAGCAGTCTGTTCCGAGACGCGGAAATGCTGTTTTTT,CASSLFRDAEMLFF,.,TRBV28,.,TRBJ2-2